The rows below give T cell receptor beta chains drawn from one sample of a study of CD4 T cells in relation to SARS-CoV-2 and coronaviruses. Here immunoSEQ multiplex PCR was the method, and the copy in TCRdb shows in-frame clones only, minus some. The table lists some 35,000 clones, roughly 84% of them singletons. No cognate antigen is known for these TCRs. What was sequenced was naive CD4+ T cells from PBMCs, cultured in vitro. These receptors were collected from an adult with COVID-19. The CDR3 runs from the conserved cysteine through the conserved F or W.

v_call	cdr3_aa
TRBV4-1	CASSLQGGGGSYEQYF
TRBV10-3	CAISDPSVRNEQYF
TRBV30	CATTSGTGTDTQYF
TRBV2	CASSGRSSYNSPLHF
TRBV5-1	CASSVDTTYNSPLHF
TRBV28	CAERGPNQPQHF
TRBV30	CAWGQGGNTGELFF
TRBV19	CASSIGGQGLPGANVLTF
TRBV30	CAWGDRGRGKAFF
TRBV3-1/TRBV3-2	CATRLRAGRADTQYF
TRBV28	CASSSAGRSPLHF
TRBV7-2	CASSLAGTSGETQYF
TRBV30	CAWSGLITAAQETQYF
TRBV27	CASSSRLAGVVDTQYF
TRBV7-2	CASSLVVLVSEQFF
TRBV12-3/TRBV12-4	CASSHTYEQYF
TRBV2	CASTAELIGNNEQFF
TRBV6-5	CASSYSSYYEQYF
TRBV7-3	CASSVAGTTEAFF
TRBV6-2/TRBV6-3	CASSRDRVNTEAFF
TRBV13	CASSLGGFEQFF
TRBV19	CASSIGPGLGYGYTF
TRBV5-1	CASSFWEVDGEQYF